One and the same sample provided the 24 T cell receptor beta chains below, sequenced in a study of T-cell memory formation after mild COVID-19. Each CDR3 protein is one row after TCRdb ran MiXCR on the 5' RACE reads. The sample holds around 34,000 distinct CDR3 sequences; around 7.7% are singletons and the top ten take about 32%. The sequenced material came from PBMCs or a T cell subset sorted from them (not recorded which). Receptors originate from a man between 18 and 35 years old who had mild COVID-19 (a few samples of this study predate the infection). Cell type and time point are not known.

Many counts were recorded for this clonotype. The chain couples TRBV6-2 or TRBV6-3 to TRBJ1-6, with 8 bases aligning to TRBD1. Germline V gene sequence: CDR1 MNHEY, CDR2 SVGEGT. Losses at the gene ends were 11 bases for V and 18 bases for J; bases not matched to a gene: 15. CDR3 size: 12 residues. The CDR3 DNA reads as TGTGCCGGCGGGACAGGCGACTTCCCCAGCCACTTT. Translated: CAGGTGDFPSHF.

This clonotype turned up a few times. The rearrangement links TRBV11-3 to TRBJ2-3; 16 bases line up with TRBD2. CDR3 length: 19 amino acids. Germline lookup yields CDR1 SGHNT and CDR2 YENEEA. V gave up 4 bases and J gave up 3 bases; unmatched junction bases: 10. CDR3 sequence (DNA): TGTGCCAGCAGCTCCGGGACTAGCGGGGGGGCCGGTTCTACAGATACGCAGTATTTT. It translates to CASSSGTSGGAGSTDTQYF.

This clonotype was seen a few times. CDR3 region: CASNSWGQVNTEAFF. CDR3 coding DNA: TGTGCCAGTAACTCGTGGGGACAGGTGAACACTGAAGCTTTCTTT. The chain has TRBV19 and TRBJ1-1, with TRBD1 matching 8 bases. Germline V CDR1 and CDR2: LNHDA, SQIVND (reference sequence). V trimming: 7 bases; J trimming: 0 bases; junction bases outside the gene matches: 7. The CDR3 totals 15 residues.

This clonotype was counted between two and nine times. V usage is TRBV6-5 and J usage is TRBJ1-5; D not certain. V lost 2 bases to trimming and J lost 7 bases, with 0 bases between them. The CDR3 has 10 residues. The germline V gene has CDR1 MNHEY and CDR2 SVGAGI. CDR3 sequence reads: CASSYQPQHF. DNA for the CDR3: TGTGCCAGCAGTTACCAGCCCCAGCATTTT.

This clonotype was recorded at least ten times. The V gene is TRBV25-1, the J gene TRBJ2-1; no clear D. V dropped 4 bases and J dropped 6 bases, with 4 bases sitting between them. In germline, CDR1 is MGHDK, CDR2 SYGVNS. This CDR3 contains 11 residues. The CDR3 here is CASSGANEQFF. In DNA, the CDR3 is TGTGCCAGCAGTGGGGCCAATGAGCAGTTCTTC.

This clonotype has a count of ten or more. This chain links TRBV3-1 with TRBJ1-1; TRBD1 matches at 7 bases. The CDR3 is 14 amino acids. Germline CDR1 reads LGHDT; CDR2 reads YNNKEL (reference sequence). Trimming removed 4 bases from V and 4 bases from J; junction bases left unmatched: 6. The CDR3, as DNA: TGTGCCAGCAGCCCATCAGGGGGAATCACTGAAGCTTTCTTT. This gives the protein CASSPSGGITEAFF.

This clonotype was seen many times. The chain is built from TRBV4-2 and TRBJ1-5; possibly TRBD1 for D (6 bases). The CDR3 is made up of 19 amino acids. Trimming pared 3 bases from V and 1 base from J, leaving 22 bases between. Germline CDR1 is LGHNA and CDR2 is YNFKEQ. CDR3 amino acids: CASSQLTQGGGLSNQPQHF. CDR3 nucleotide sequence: TGTGCCAGCAGCCAGTTAACCCAAGGGGGGGGCTTAAGCAATCAGCCCCAGCATTTT.

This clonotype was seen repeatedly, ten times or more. This chain's CDR3 is CASSYVGGVNTGELFF. CDR3 nucleotides: TGTGCCAGCAGTTACGTCGGGGGGGTAAACACCGGGGAGCTGTTTTTT. This chain links TRBV6-2 or TRBV6-3 with TRBJ2-2, with 8 bases matching TRBD2. Trimming removed 2 bases from V and 2 bases from J; junction bases left unmatched: 4. Germline CDR1 MNHEY, CDR2 SVGEGT. The CDR3 is made up of 16 amino acids.

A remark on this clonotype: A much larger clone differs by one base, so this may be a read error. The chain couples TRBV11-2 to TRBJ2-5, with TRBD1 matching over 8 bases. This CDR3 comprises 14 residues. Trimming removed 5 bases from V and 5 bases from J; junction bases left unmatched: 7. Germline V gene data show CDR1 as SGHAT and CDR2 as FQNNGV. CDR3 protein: CASSRTGPHETQYF. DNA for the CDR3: TGTGCCAGCAGCAGGACAGGGCCTCACGAGACCCAGTACTTC.

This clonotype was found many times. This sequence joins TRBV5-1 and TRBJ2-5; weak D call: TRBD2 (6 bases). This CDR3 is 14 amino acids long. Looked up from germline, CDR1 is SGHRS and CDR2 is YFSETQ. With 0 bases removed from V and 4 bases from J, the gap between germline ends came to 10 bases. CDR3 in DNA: TGCGCCAGCAGCTTGGGGCAGGGAGGAGAGACCCAGTACTTC. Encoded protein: CASSLGQGGETQYF.

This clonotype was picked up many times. CDR3 protein: CSARMGHRDTEAFF. The CDR3, as DNA: TGCAGTGCGCGAATGGGGCACAGGGACACTGAAGCTTTCTTT. The chain carries TRBV20-1 and TRBJ1-1; D perhaps matches TRBD1 (6 bases). This CDR3 has 14 amino acids. Germline loops: CDR1 DFQATT, CDR2 SNEGSKA (reference sequence). V was trimmed by 6 bases and J by 3 bases, leaving 17 bases between them.

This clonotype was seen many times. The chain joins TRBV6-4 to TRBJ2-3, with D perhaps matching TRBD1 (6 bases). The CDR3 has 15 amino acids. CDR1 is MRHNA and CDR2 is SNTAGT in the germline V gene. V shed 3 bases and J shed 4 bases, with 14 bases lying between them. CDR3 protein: CASSDGQGGADTQYF. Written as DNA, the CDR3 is TGTGCCAGCAGTGATGGCCAAGGGGGAGCAGATACGCAGTATTTT.

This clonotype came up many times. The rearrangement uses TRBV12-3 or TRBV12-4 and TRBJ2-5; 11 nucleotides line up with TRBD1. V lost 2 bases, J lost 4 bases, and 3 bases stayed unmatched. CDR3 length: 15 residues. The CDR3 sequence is CASSLRTGGAETQYF. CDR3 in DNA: TGTGCCAGCAGTTTAAGGACAGGGGGCGCAGAGACCCAGTACTTC.

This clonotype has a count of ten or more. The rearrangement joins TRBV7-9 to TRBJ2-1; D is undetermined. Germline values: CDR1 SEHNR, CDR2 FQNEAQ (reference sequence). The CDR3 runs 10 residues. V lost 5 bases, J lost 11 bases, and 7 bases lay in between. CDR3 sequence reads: CASSKDQQFF. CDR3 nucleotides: TGTGCCAGCAGCAAAGATCAGCAGTTCTTC.

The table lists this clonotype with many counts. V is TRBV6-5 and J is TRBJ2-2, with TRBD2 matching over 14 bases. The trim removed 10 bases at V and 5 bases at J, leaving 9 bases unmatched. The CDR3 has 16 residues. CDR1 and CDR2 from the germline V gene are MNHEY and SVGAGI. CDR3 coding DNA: TGTGCCACCGAGCGACTAGCGGGGGGGCGGACCGGGGAGCTGTTTTTT. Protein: CATERLAGGRTGELFF.

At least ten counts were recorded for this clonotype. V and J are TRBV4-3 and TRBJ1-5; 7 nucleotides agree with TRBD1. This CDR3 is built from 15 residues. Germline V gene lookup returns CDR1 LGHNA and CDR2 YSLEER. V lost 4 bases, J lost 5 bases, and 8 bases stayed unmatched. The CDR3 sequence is CASSPTGDSYQPQHF. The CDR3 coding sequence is TGCGCCAGCAGCCCAACAGGGGACAGTTATCAGCCCCAGCATTTT.

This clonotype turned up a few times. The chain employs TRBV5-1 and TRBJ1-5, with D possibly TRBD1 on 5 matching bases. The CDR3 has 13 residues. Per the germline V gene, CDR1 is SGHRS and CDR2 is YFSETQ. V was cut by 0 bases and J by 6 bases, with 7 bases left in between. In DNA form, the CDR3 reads TGCGCCAGCAGCTTGGGAGGGGCTCAGCCCCAGCATTTT. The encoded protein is CASSLGGAQPQHF.

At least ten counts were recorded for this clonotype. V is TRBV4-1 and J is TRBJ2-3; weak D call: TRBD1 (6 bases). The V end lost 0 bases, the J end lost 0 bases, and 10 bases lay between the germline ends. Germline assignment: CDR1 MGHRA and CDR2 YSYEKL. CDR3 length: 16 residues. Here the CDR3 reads CASSQEGQPSTDTQYF. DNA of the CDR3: TGCGCCAGCAGCCAAGAGGGACAACCTAGCACAGATACGCAGTATTTT.

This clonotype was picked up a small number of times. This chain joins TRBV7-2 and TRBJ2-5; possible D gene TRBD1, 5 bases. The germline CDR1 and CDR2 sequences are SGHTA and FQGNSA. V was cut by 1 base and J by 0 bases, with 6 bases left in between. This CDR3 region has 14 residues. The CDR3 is CASSLVGDQETQYF. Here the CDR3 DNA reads TGTGCCAGCAGCTTAGTAGGGGACCAAGAGACCCAGTACTTC.

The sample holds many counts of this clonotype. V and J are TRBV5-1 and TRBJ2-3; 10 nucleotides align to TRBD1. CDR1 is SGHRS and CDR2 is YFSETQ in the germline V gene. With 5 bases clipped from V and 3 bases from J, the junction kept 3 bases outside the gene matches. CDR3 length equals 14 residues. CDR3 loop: CASSLDRGTDTQYF. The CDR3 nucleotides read TGCGCCAGCAGTCTGGACAGGGGGACAGATACGCAGTATTTT.

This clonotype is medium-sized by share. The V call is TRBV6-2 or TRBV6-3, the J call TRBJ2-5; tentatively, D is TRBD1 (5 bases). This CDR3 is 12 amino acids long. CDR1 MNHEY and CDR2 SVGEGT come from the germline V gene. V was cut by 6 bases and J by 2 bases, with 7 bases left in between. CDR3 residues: CASSDSQETQYF. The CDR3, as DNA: TGTGCCAGCAGCGACAGTCAAGAGACCCAGTACTTC.

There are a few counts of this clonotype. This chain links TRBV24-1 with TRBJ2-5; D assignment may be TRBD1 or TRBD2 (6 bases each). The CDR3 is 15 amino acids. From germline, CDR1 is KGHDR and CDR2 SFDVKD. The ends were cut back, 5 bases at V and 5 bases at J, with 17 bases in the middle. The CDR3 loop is CATSGWSGGRETQYF. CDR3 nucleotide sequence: TGTGCCACCAGTGGTTGGTCCGGGGGCAGGGAGACCCAGTACTTC.

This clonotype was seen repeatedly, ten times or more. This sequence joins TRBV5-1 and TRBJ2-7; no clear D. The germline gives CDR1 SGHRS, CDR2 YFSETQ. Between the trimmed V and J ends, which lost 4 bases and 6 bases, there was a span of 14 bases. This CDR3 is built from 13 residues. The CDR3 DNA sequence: TGCGCCAGCAGCCCACCCCAAGGGCCCGAGCAGTACGTC. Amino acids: CASSPPQGPEQYV.

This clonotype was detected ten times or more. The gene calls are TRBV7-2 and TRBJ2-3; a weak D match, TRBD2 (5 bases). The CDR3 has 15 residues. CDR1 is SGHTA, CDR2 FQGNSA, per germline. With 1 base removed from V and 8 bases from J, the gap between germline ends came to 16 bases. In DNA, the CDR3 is TGTGCCAGCAGCTTAGGTGTAGAGGCTCGGGGTACGCAGTATTTT. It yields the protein CASSLGVEARGTQYF.